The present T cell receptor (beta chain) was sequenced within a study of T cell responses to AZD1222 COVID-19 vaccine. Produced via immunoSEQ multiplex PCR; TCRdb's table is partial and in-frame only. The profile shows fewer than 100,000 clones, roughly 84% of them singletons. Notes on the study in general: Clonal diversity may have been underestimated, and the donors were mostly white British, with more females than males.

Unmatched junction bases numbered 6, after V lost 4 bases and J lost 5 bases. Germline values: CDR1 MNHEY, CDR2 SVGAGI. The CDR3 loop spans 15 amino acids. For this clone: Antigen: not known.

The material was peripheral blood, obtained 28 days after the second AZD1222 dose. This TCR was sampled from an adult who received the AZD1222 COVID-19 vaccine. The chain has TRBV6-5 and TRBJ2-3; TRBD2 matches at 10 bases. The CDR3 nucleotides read TGTGCCAGCAGTTCTCTCCCTAGCGGGGGAGATACGCAGTATTTT. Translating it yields CASSSLPSGGDTQYF.